What follows are 16 T cell receptor beta chains derived from one specimen sequenced in a study of cytomegalovirus exposure and HLA in healthy donors. PCR amplification relied on 60 Vbeta primers (plus 13 Jbeta primers). Profiled with immunoSEQ multiplex PCR; TCRdb holds only in-frame clones, not every one. Found here are 150,000 to 200,000 clones, around 77% of them singletons; the top ten hold 1.3% to 1.5%. Sequences were obtained from PBMCs. These TCRs come from a woman in her 30s in good health and CMV-seronegative.

The J gene is TRBJ2-5, the V gene TRBV6-5; a possible D gene is TRBD1 (5 bases). Between the trimmed V and J ends, which lost 2 bases and 5 bases, there was a span of 15 bases. This CDR3 is 15 amino acids long. The V gene's germline CDR1 is MNHEY and CDR2 SVGAGI. DNA of the CDR3: TGTGCCAGCAGTTACGGGTGGGGCAGCACGGAGACCCAGTACTTC. It specifies CASSYGWGSTETQYF.

V gene TRBV9 combines with J gene TRBJ1-2; D is perhaps TRBD1 (6 bases). Per germline, CDR1 SGDLS and CDR2 YYNGEE. The CDR3 contains 15 residues. Trimming took off 3 bases at V and 8 bases at J, with 20 bases between the two ends. CDR3 DNA sequence: TGTGCCAGCAGCGACCTCGGACAGCCTGAATTCGGCTACACCTTC. As protein: CASSDLGQPEFGYTF.

The DNA of the CDR3 is TGTGCCATCAAGGGACAGGGACCCCTGGGGGGCTACACCTTC. Its protein is CAIKGQGPLGGYTF. The chain carries TRBV10-3 and TRBJ1-2, with 9 positions matching TRBD1. The CDR3 consists of 14 residues. After removal of 7 bases from V and 8 bases from J, the junction contained 11 bases not matched to a gene. Per germline, CDR1 ENHRY and CDR2 SYGVKD.

The chain is built from TRBV5-1 and TRBJ2-3; TRBD1 might be the D (6 bases). Trimming removed 7 bases at V and 2 bases at J, with 14 bases between. This CDR3 has 14 residues. The germline gives CDR1 SGHRS, CDR2 YFSETQ. The chain's CDR3 is CASCQQGHTDTQYF. CDR3 bases: TGCGCCAGCTGTCAACAGGGCCACACAGATACGCAGTATTTT.

This rearrangement joins TRBV27 to TRBJ2-7; possibly TRBD2 for D (5 bases). Germline V lookup: CDR1 MNHEY, CDR2 SMNVEV (reference sequence). V was clipped by 5 bases and J by 7 bases, with 12 bases between them. The CDR3 spans 12 residues. Here the CDR3 DNA reads TGTGCCAGCAGTCTCCTCCGAGGGGAGCAGTACTTC. It codes for CASSLLRGEQYF.

V gene TRBV19 combines with J gene TRBJ2-3, with D perhaps matching TRBD1 (6 bases). Germline CDR1 and CDR2: LNHDA and SQIVND (reference sequence). Trimming cost V 6 bases and J 0 bases, with 16 bases left between them. The CDR3 sequence is 16 residues long. CDR3 nucleotides: TGTGCCAGTAGCCCGATGGGACATCCAAGCACAGATACGCAGTATTTT. It is translated as CASSPMGHPSTDTQYF.

The rearrangement links TRBV19 to TRBJ2-3, with D hard to call. This CDR3 is built from 15 residues. With 3 bases removed from V and 0 bases from J, the gap between germline ends came to 10 bases. Germline-derived CDR1 and CDR2 are LNHDA and SQIVND (reference sequence). In nucleotides, the CDR3 is TGTGCCAGTAGTATGAGACATTCTAGCACAGATACGCAGTATTTT. It translates to CASSMRHSSTDTQYF. Variable domain in full (rest from reference TRBV19 and TRBJ2-3): DGGITQSPKYLFRKEGQNVTLSCEQNLNHDAMYWYRQDPGQGLRLIYYSQIVNDFQKGDIAEGYSVSREKKESFPLTVTSAQKNPTAFYLCASSMRHSSTDTQYFGPGTRLTVL.

This clone was counted between two and nine times. This chain joins TRBV19 and TRBJ2-4; D may be TRBD1 (5 bases). CDR1 and CDR2 from the germline V gene are LNHDA and SQIVND (reference sequence). CDR3 length: 16 residues. With 6 bases removed from V and 0 bases from J, the gap between germline ends came to 15 bases. The DNA for the CDR3 is TGTGCCAGTAGCCCATTAGGGGAAGTAGCCAAAAACATTCAGTACTTC. This codes for CASSPLGEVAKNIQYF.

CDR3: CASSLTGGTGGQPQHF. The CDR3 coding sequence is TGCGCCAGCAGCCTCACAGGCGGGACAGGGGGTCAGCCCCAGCATTTT. The chain carries TRBV4-1 and TRBJ1-5, with TRBD1 identical over 11 bases. The J segment lost 6 bases and the V segment lost 4 bases, leaving 8 bases of the junction unmatched. The CDR3 runs 16 residues. Per germline, CDR1 MGHRA and CDR2 YSYEKL.

This chain links TRBV6-6 with TRBJ1-5, with 10 bases matching TRBD1. Trimming removed 4 bases from V and 1 base from J; junction bases left unmatched: 4. The length of the CDR3 is 16 residues. The germline V gene encodes CDR1 MNHNY and CDR2 SVGAGI (reference sequence). This CDR3 reads CASSFPGQGSNQPQHF. CDR3 coding DNA: TGTGCCAGCAGTTTCCCGGGACAGGGGAGCAATCAGCCCCAGCATTTT.

The chain carries TRBV15 and TRBJ1-4, with 10 nucleotides matching TRBD1. The CDR3 extends over 18 amino acids. CDR1 and CDR2 (germline): LNHNV, YYDKDF (reference sequence). The ends lost 1 base at V and 3 bases at J; junction bases unmatched: 8. As DNA, the CDR3 is TGTGCCACCAGCAGAGGGGGAGACAGGGGGCTGGCTAATGAAAAACTGTTTTTT. It specifies CATSRGGDRGLANEKLFF.

This clone was observed a few times. The chain has TRBV4-1 and TRBJ1-1, with 8 nucleotides matching TRBD1. J gave up 7 bases and V 2 bases, and 9 bases lay outside the gene matches. CDR3 length: 15 amino acids. Germline V gene data show CDR1 as MGHRA and CDR2 as YSYEKL. The CDR3, as DNA: TGCGCCAGCAGCCAATCCGGGACAGGTATTTTTGAAGCTTTCTTT. This codes for CASSQSGTGIFEAFF.

The genes are TRBV27 and TRBJ2-7; 8 nucleotides match TRBD1. The CDR3 has 15 amino acids. V was pared by 5 bases and J by 5 bases, with 11 bases of the junction left unmatched. Germline-derived CDR1 and CDR2 are MNHEY and SMNVEV (reference sequence). The chain's CDR3 is CASSPKGQDIDEQYF. The CDR3 bases are TGTGCCAGCAGTCCCAAGGGACAGGACATCGACGAGCAGTACTTC.

This clone was counted between two and nine times. The chain combines TRBV7-9 with TRBJ1-1; 7 bases fit TRBD1. This CDR3 spans 15 amino acids. The germline gives CDR1 SEHNR, CDR2 FQNEAQ (reference sequence). With 8 bases clipped from V and 2 bases from J, the junction kept 11 bases outside the gene matches. The CDR3 sequence: CASGWVGDSNTEAFF. In DNA, the CDR3 is TGTGCCAGCGGTTGGGTGGGGGACAGCAACACTGAAGCTTTCTTT.

The chain links TRBV7-2 to TRBJ2-5; TRBD2 aligns across 13 bases. Trimming at V came to 3 bases and at J to 5 bases, leaving 6 bases not matched to a gene. Germline lookup yields CDR1 SGHTA and CDR2 FQGNSA. This CDR3 has 16 amino acids. The CDR3, as DNA: TGTGCCAGCAGCTTGACTAGCGGGGGGCCAAGGGAGACCCAGTACTTC. This sequence encodes CASSLTSGGPRETQYF.

Worth noting for this clone: The sample carries other DNA sequences with the same CDR3. The V gene is TRBV5-1, the J gene TRBJ2-6, with D hard to call. The CDR3 extends over 16 amino acids. V was cut by 0 bases and J by 0 bases, with 7 bases left in between. The germline CDR1 and CDR2 sequences are SGHRS and YFSETQ. The CDR3 coding sequence is TGCGCCAGCAGCTTGGGAGTGAGCTCTGGGGCCAACGTCCTGACTTTC. Amino acid sequence: CASSLGVSSGANVLTF.